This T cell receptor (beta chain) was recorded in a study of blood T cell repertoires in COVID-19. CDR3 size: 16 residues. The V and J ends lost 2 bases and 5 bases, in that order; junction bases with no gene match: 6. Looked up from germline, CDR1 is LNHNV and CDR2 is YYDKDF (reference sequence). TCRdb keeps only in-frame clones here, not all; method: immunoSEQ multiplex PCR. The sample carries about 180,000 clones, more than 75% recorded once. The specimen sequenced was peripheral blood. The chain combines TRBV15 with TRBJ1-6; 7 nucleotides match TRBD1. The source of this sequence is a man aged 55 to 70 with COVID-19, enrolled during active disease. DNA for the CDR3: TGTGCCACCAGCAGACCATGGGACAGTGATAATTCACCCCTCCACTTT. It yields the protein CATSRPWDSDNSPLHF.